The 15 T cell receptor beta chains below come from one sample, sequenced in a study of CD8 T cells in Susac syndrome. The RNA input was roughly 0.45 to 1 ug, and it was reverse transcribed with random hexamers. TCRdb re-derived calls from the immunoSEQ multiplex PCR reads in MiXCR, one entry per CDR3 protein. The sample holds roughly 100,000 distinct CDR3 sequences, roughly 95% seen once. Sequencing was done on a sample of CD8+ T cells from PBMCs. These receptor sequences come from a human donor with Susac syndrome.

The chain couples TRBV7-9 to TRBJ1-5, with D uncertain. V was clipped by 2 bases and J by 3 bases, with 14 bases between them. This CDR3 has 16 residues. Per germline, CDR1 SEHNR and CDR2 FQNEAQ (reference sequence). CDR3 loop: CASSLSKDGTNQPQHF. The CDR3 DNA reads as TGTGCCAGCAGCTTATCCAAAGACGGAACCAATCAGCCCCAGCATTTT.

The rearrangement links TRBV7-9 to TRBJ2-5; D is perhaps TRBD1 (5 bases). Germline lookup yields CDR1 SEHNR and CDR2 FQNEAQ (reference sequence). The V and J ends lost 7 bases and 4 bases respectively, with 13 bases between them. This CDR3 region has 13 residues. The CDR3: CASKLGEGETQYF. CDR3 DNA sequence: TGTGCCAGCAAGCTAGGGGAAGGAGAGACCCAGTACTTC.

This clonotype has a single count. This sequence joins TRBV6-2 or TRBV6-3 and TRBJ2-7; TRBD1 is a possible D gene (6 bases). This CDR3 spans 14 amino acids. Germline V gene data show CDR1 as MNHEY and CDR2 as SVGEGT. With 6 bases removed from V and 2 bases from J, the gap between germline ends came to 14 bases. CDR3 coding DNA: TGTGCCAGCAGCGAAGGGACACCGACCTACGAGCAGTACTTC. Residues: CASSEGTPTYEQYF.

The table lists this clonotype with a count of one. V and J are TRBV5-1 and TRBJ2-7; 9 nucleotides agree with TRBD1. Germline V gene sequence: CDR1 SGHRS, CDR2 YFSETQ. With 3 bases clipped from V and 5 bases from J, the junction kept 6 bases outside the gene matches. The CDR3 extends over 14 amino acids. CDR3 DNA sequence: TGCGCCAGCAGCTCGGGACAGGGAATCAACGAGCAGTACTTC. It codes for CASSSGQGINEQYF.

V usage is TRBV21-1 and J usage is TRBJ1-5; the table calls TRBD1, which could not be checked here. TRBV21-1 is termed a pseudogene. This CDR3 is built from 14 residues. CDR3 DNA sequence: TGTGCCAGCAGCAAGGGACAGCCTAATCAGCCCCAGCATTTT. This encodes CASSKGQPNQPQHF.

The V call is TRBV11-2, the J call TRBJ1-1, with unresolved D. Germline CDR1 SGHAT, CDR2 FQNNGV. The CDR3 spans 15 residues. Trimming took off 4 bases at V and 1 base at J, with 13 bases between the two ends. DNA of the CDR3: TGTGCCAGCAGCTCCGTGGGCAGACAGAACACTGAAGCTTTCTTT. This gives the protein CASSSVGRQNTEAFF.

The chain links TRBV13 to TRBJ2-1; the match to TRBD2 covers 14 bases. Germline CDR1 and CDR2: PRHDT and FYEKMQ (reference sequence). V shed 0 bases and J 13 bases; nucleotides not matched to a gene: 5. The CDR3 covers 15 residues. CDR3 nucleotide sequence: TGTGCCAGCAGCTTAGGGACTAGCGGGGGGGCCGTTCAGTTCTTC. Protein product: CASSLGTSGGAVQFF.

V is TRBV15 and J is TRBJ1-5, with D possibly TRBD1 on 6 matching bases. Germline V lookup: CDR1 LNHNV, CDR2 YYDKDF (reference sequence). CDR3 length: 15 amino acids. V dropped 0 bases and J dropped 8 bases, with 14 bases sitting between them. CDR3 loop: CATSRDPGTGKPQHF. The CDR3 bases are TGTGCCACCAGCAGAGATCCCGGCACAGGGAAGCCCCAGCATTTT. Drawing the rest from reference TRBV15 and TRBJ1-5, the complete variable domain is DAMVIQNPRYQVTQFGKPVTLSCSQTLNHNVMYWYQQKSSQAPKLLFHYYDKDFNNEADTPDNFQSRRPNTSFCFLDIRSPGLGDTAMYLCATSRDPGTGKPQHFGDGTRLSIL.

This clonotype was picked up one time. This chain links TRBV13 with TRBJ1-1, with D unresolved. This CDR3 spans 13 amino acids. CDR1 is PRHDT and CDR2 is FYEKMQ in the germline V gene (reference sequence). The V end was cut by 3 bases, the J end by 2 bases, with 7 bases between. The CDR3 region is CASSFPINTEAFF. DNA for the CDR3: TGTGCCAGCAGCTTTCCCATAAACACTGAAGCTTTCTTT.

This clonotype has only one observation. The rearrangement links TRBV6-1 to TRBJ2-3; D uncertain. This CDR3 is built from 13 residues. In germline, CDR1 is MNHNS, CDR2 SASEGT. Trimming pared 1 base from V and 6 bases from J, leaving 8 bases between. The CDR3: CASSEGFGDTQYF. DNA of the CDR3: TGTGCCAGCAGTGAAGGGTTTGGTGATACGCAGTATTTT.

This clonotype was counted once. The V and J genes are TRBV6-2 or TRBV6-3 and TRBJ2-7, with TRBD1 matching 11 bases. CDR3 length equals 15 residues. Germline CDR1 MNHEY, CDR2 SVGEGT. Losses at the gene ends were 0 bases for V and 7 bases for J; bases not matched to a gene: 5. CDR3 DNA: TGTGCCAGCAGTTACTCAGGACAGGGGGCGTGGGAGCAGTACTTC. Translating it yields CASSYSGQGAWEQYF.

This clonotype showed up just once. The chain uses TRBV4-2 and TRBJ2-1, with D tentatively TRBD1 (6 bases). The V and J ends lost 4 bases and 4 bases respectively, with 14 bases between them. The CDR3 has 15 residues. Germline V gene lookup returns CDR1 LGHNA and CDR2 YNFKEQ. The CDR3 region has the DNA TGTGCCAGCAGCCTTCCAGGGGCGGATTACAATGAGCAGTTCTTC. Amino acids: CASSLPGADYNEQFF.

The gene calls are TRBV13 and TRBJ1-1; 7 bases match TRBD1. This CDR3 is built from 14 residues. Germline CDR1 PRHDT, CDR2 FYEKMQ (reference sequence). V lost 0 bases and J lost 5; bases outside the gene matches: 3. In DNA form, the CDR3 reads TGTGCCAGCAGCTTAGGCCCCAGGGGGACTGAAGCTTTCTTT. Translating it yields CASSLGPRGTEAFF. Looking up the rest from reference TRBV13 and TRBJ1-1 gives the full variable domain: AAGVIQSPRHLIKEKRETATLKCYPIPRHDTVYWYQQGPGQDPQFLISFYEKMQSDKGSIPDRFSAQQFSDYHSELNMSSLELGDSALYFCASSLGPRGTEAFFGQGTRLTVV.

J is TRBJ2-7 and V is TRBV5-4; D is possibly TRBD1 (6 bases). CDR1 and CDR2 from the germline V gene are SGHNT and YYREEE (reference sequence). V lost 6 bases to trimming and J lost 0 bases, with 16 bases between them. The CDR3 sequence is 15 residues long. The CDR3 loop is CASTWGPGSSYEQYF. DNA for the CDR3: TGTGCCAGCACCTGGGGGCCGGGGAGCTCCTACGAGCAGTACTTC.

This chain links TRBV5-1 with TRBJ2-3; 7 bases match TRBD2. V shed 1 base, J shed 0 bases, and the junction held 5 bases outside the gene matches. This CDR3 spans 16 amino acids. Germline CDR1 SGHRS, CDR2 YFSETQ. CDR3 loop: CASSLRLATSTDTQYF. CDR3 coding DNA: TGCGCCAGCAGCTTGAGACTAGCCACTAGCACAGATACGCAGTATTTT.